The rows below give T cell receptor beta chains drawn from one sample of a study of CD8 T cells in Susac syndrome. TCRdb re-derived calls from the immunoSEQ multiplex PCR reads in MiXCR, one entry per CDR3 protein. The table has about 140,000 distinct CDR3 sequences, approximately 95% seen once. The sample consisted of CD4+ T cells from PBMCs. These TCRs come from a human donor with multiple sclerosis. Each CDR3 is given with its conserved first and last residue. D genes are given only for firm matches. Size is omitted from some rows. Given values are once, few, many or a class for expanded clones.

V gene: TRBV5-6
J gene: TRBJ2-2
D gene: NA
clone size: NA
CDR3 DNA: TGTGCCAGCAGCACCCCGGGACTGCAGAACACCGGGGAGCTGTTTTTT
CDR3 protein: CASSTPGLQNTGELFF

V gene: TRBV7-8
J gene: TRBJ1-2
D gene: TRBD1
clone size: few
CDR3 DNA: TGTGCCAGCAGCTCGGGACAGCCATATGGCTACACCTTC
CDR3 protein: CASSSGQPYGYTF

V gene: TRBV20-1
J gene: TRBJ2-7
D gene: TRBD2
clone size: NA
CDR3 DNA: TGCAGTGCTAGAGACAGACTAGCGGGAGTTCACGAGCAGTACTTC
CDR3 protein: CSARDRLAGVHEQYF

V gene: TRBV28
J gene: TRBJ2-7
D gene: NA
clone size: NA
CDR3 DNA: TGTGCCAGCAGTCAGCCCGGGCTGCCGACCTACGAGCAGTACTTC
CDR3 protein: CASSQPGLPTYEQYF

V gene: TRBV4-1
J gene: TRBJ2-3
D gene: NA
clone size: NA
CDR3 DNA: TGCGCCAGCAGCCAAGGGGGGTGGGCTACGCAGTATTTT
CDR3 protein: CASSQGGWATQYF

V gene: TRBV30
J gene: TRBJ2-3
D gene: NA
clone size: NA
CDR3 DNA: TGTGCCTGGGTCTCCGGGGGTACGCAGTATTTT
CDR3 protein: CAWVSGGTQYF

V gene: TRBV24-1
J gene: TRBJ2-3
D gene: TRBD2
clone size: NA
CDR3 DNA: TGTGCCACCAGTGATCCTAGCGGGAGGTCCGAAGATACGCAGTATTTT
CDR3 protein: CATSDPSGRSEDTQYF

V gene: TRBV11-2
J gene: TRBJ2-5
D gene: TRBD2
clone size: NA
CDR3 DNA: TGTGCCAGCAGCCCTAAGACTAGCGGGAGACCCCTGGAGACCCAGTACTTC
CDR3 protein: CASSPKTSGRPLETQYF

V gene: TRBV5-1
J gene: TRBJ2-1
D gene: NA
clone size: NA
CDR3 DNA: TGCGCCAGCAGCTTGGCCCCCGGGACACAGTACAATGAGCAGTTCTTC
CDR3 protein: CASSLAPGTQYNEQFF

V gene: TRBV4-1
J gene: TRBJ2-5
D gene: NA
clone size: NA
CDR3 DNA: TGCGCCAGCAGCCATTCCCAGGGGAGCCAAGAGACCCAGTACTTC
CDR3 protein: CASSHSQGSQETQYF

V gene: TRBV29-1
J gene: TRBJ1-1
D gene: NA
clone size: NA
CDR3 DNA: TGCAGCGTTGCAGTAGGTTTTAAGACTGAAGCTTTCTTT
CDR3 protein: CSVAVGFKTEAFF

V gene: TRBV13
J gene: TRBJ2-7
D gene: NA
clone size: NA
CDR3 DNA: TGTGCCAGCAGCTTCGACGGCTACGAGCAGTACTTC
CDR3 protein: CASSFDGYEQYF

V gene: TRBV24-1
J gene: TRBJ2-2
D gene: NA
clone size: NA
CDR3 DNA: TGTGCCACCAGTGATCCATCCCGACAGACCGGGGAGCTGTTTTTT
CDR3 protein: CATSDPSRQTGELFF

V gene: TRBV15
J gene: TRBJ2-1
D gene: NA
clone size: NA
CDR3 DNA: TGTGCCACCAGCAGAGTGGGCCCTAGGCTGTTCTTC
CDR3 protein: CATSRVGPRLFF

V gene: TRBV27
J gene: TRBJ2-1
D gene: TRBD2
clone size: once
CDR3 DNA: TGTGCCAGCAGTTTCACTAGCGGGAGTTGGAATGAGCAGTTCTTC
CDR3 protein: CASSFTSGSWNEQFF

V gene: TRBV20-1
J gene: TRBJ1-2
D gene: TRBD1
clone size: NA
CDR3 DNA: TGCAGTGCTAGACCGGGACAGGGTGGGCACACCTTC
CDR3 protein: CSARPGQGGHTF

V gene: TRBV6-1
J gene: TRBJ1-4
D gene: NA
clone size: NA
CDR3 DNA: TGTGCCAGCAAGACCTACCAGGGCCCTCGAGGTGAAAAACTGTTTTTT
CDR3 protein: CASKTYQGPRGEKLFF

V gene: TRBV12-3/TRBV12-4
J gene: TRBJ2-4
D gene: TRBD1
clone size: NA
CDR3 DNA: TGTGCCAGCAGCCTAGGACAGGAGTACATTCAGTACTTC
CDR3 protein: CASSLGQEYIQYF

V gene: TRBV5-4
J gene: TRBJ2-7
D gene: NA
clone size: NA
CDR3 DNA: TGTGCCAGCAGCTTGACCTTCTACGAGCAGTACTTC
CDR3 protein: CASSLTFYEQYF

V gene: TRBV5-1
J gene: TRBJ1-1
D gene: TRBD1
clone size: NA
CDR3 DNA: TGCGCCAGCAGCGTACTCACGGGACAGGGAATGAACACTGAAGCTTTCTTT
CDR3 protein: CASSVLTGQGMNTEAFF

V gene: TRBV6-5
J gene: TRBJ2-1
D gene: NA
clone size: NA
CDR3 DNA: TGTGCCAGCAGTTACGACCTAGCTGCGAATGAGCAGTTCTTC
CDR3 protein: CASSYDLAANEQFF

V gene: TRBV30
J gene: TRBJ1-5
D gene: NA
clone size: NA
CDR3 DNA: TGTGCCTGGAGTCGGGACAATCAGCCCCAGCATTTT
CDR3 protein: CAWSRDNQPQHF

V gene: TRBV6-1
J gene: TRBJ2-6
D gene: TRBD2
clone size: few
CDR3 DNA: TGTGCCAGCAGTACCGCTGGTGAGCGGGACAACGTCCTGACTTTC
CDR3 protein: CASSTAGERDNVLTF

V gene: TRBV12-3/TRBV12-4
J gene: TRBJ2-3
D gene: TRBD2
clone size: NA
CDR3 DNA: TGTGCCAGCAGTTTAAATGGACTAGCGGGGGACACAGATACGCAGTATTTT
CDR3 protein: CASSLNGLAGDTDTQYF

V gene: TRBV7-2
J gene: TRBJ1-6
D gene: TRBD1
clone size: NA
CDR3 DNA: TGTGCCAGCAGCTTATACGGGGACAGGGTTTCCTCACCCCTCCACTTT
CDR3 protein: CASSLYGDRVSSPLHF

V gene: TRBV5-1
J gene: TRBJ2-7
D gene: NA
clone size: NA
CDR3 DNA: TGCGCCAGCAGCAGGGAACACGAGCAGTACTTC
CDR3 protein: CASSREHEQYF

V gene: TRBV2
J gene: TRBJ1-3
D gene: NA
clone size: NA
CDR3 DNA: TGTGCCAGCAGTGAGCAAACAACAGGCCGAAACACCATATATTTT
CDR3 protein: CASSEQTTGRNTIYF

V gene: TRBV29-1
J gene: TRBJ2-1
D gene: NA
clone size: NA
CDR3 DNA: TGCAGCGCGGAGGGGGGAGGATACAATGAGCAGTTCTTC
CDR3 protein: CSAEGGGYNEQFF

V gene: TRBV30
J gene: TRBJ1-5
D gene: NA
clone size: once
CDR3 DNA: TGTGCCTGGAGCAGGGGAAGCAATCAGCCCCAGCATTTT
CDR3 protein: CAWSRGSNQPQHF

V gene: TRBV6-2/TRBV6-3
J gene: TRBJ1-1
D gene: NA
clone size: NA
CDR3 DNA: TGTGCCAGCAAGAACAGGCAGAACACTGAAGCTTTCTTT
CDR3 protein: CASKNRQNTEAFF

V gene: TRBV24-1
J gene: TRBJ2-1
D gene: TRBD1
clone size: NA
CDR3 DNA: TGTGCCACCAGCGTTGGGACAGCCGGGTTTCGTGAGCAGTTCTTC
CDR3 protein: CATSVGTAGFREQFF

V gene: TRBV14
J gene: TRBJ2-1
D gene: NA
clone size: NA
CDR3 DNA: TGTGCCAGCAGCCAAGGGCTAAACAATGAGCAGTTCTTC
CDR3 protein: CASSQGLNNEQFF

V gene: TRBV7-2
J gene: TRBJ2-1
D gene: TRBD2
clone size: NA
CDR3 DNA: TGTGCCAGCTCCCGACAGGGGAGACGACTAGCGGGGGACAATGAGCAGTTCTTC
CDR3 protein: CASSRQGRRLAGDNEQFF

V gene: TRBV12-3/TRBV12-4
J gene: TRBJ1-1
D gene: TRBD1
clone size: NA
CDR3 DNA: TGTGCCAGCATTCCGCGACAGGGAGTGGGCACTGAAGCTTTCTTT
CDR3 protein: CASIPRQGVGTEAFF

V gene: TRBV20-1
J gene: TRBJ1-1
D gene: NA
clone size: NA
CDR3 DNA: TGCAGTGCTAGACTTCGACGGGGGAACACTGAAGCTTTCTTT
CDR3 protein: CSARLRRGNTEAFF

V gene: TRBV20-1
J gene: TRBJ1-2
D gene: NA
clone size: NA
CDR3 DNA: TGCAGTGCTAGAGATCCCGCAGGGAAGTCCATAACTGGGGGCTACACCTTC
CDR3 protein: CSARDPAGKSITGGYTF

V gene: TRBV20-1
J gene: TRBJ2-5
D gene: NA
clone size: NA
CDR3 DNA: TGCAGCGCCAGTCGCGGGGCAAGAGAGACCCAGTACTTC
CDR3 protein: CSASRGARETQYF

V gene: TRBV11-2
J gene: TRBJ2-5
D gene: NA
clone size: NA
CDR3 DNA: TGTGCCAGCAGCCACTGGGGCCCCGGGGAGACCCAGTACTTC
CDR3 protein: CASSHWGPGETQYF

V gene: TRBV9
J gene: TRBJ1-6
D gene: NA
clone size: NA
CDR3 DNA: TGTGCCAGCAGCGTAGGGCAGTCACCCCTCCACTTT
CDR3 protein: CASSVGQSPLHF

V gene: TRBV6-1
J gene: TRBJ2-7
D gene: NA
clone size: NA
CDR3 DNA: TGTGCCAGCAGTACCCTCCGGGACCGAGGTCAAAGCTCCTACGAGCAGTACTTC
CDR3 protein: CASSTLRDRGQSSYEQYF

V gene: TRBV28
J gene: TRBJ2-6
D gene: TRBD1
clone size: NA
CDR3 DNA: TGTGCCAGCACCCTAACAGGGGGTAGCTCTGGGGCCAACGTCCTGACTTTC
CDR3 protein: CASTLTGGSSGANVLTF

V gene: TRBV7-9
J gene: TRBJ2-1
D gene: TRBD2
clone size: NA
CDR3 DNA: TGTGCCAGCAGTTGGCGGGGGTCCTACAATGAGCAGTTCTTC
CDR3 protein: CASSWRGSYNEQFF

V gene: TRBV6-6
J gene: TRBJ2-7
D gene: NA
clone size: NA
CDR3 DNA: TGTGCCACCCGGCGGGGGCGCTCCTACGAGCAGTACTTC
CDR3 protein: CATRRGRSYEQYF

V gene: TRBV20-1
J gene: TRBJ2-3
D gene: NA
clone size: NA
CDR3 DNA: TGCAGTGCTCCCCCCGCGGATACGCAGTATTTT
CDR3 protein: CSAPPADTQYF

V gene: TRBV11-2
J gene: TRBJ2-1
D gene: NA
clone size: NA
CDR3 DNA: TGTGCCAGCAGCTTAGTTCTAGCCGCGCGAGATGAGCAGTTCTTC
CDR3 protein: CASSLVLAARDEQFF

V gene: TRBV20-1
J gene: TRBJ1-5
D gene: NA
clone size: NA
CDR3 DNA: TGCAGTGCTATCCACACAAATAGCAATCAGCCCCAGCATTTT
CDR3 protein: CSAIHTNSNQPQHF

V gene: TRBV30
J gene: TRBJ1-3
D gene: NA
clone size: NA
CDR3 DNA: TGTGCCTGGAAGAGGGCTGGAAACACCATATATTTT
CDR3 protein: CAWKRAGNTIYF

V gene: TRBV30
J gene: TRBJ2-1
D gene: NA
clone size: NA
CDR3 DNA: TGTGCCTGGAGTGTAGGTGTTGAGCAGTTCTTC
CDR3 protein: CAWSVGVEQFF

V gene: TRBV6-2/TRBV6-3
J gene: TRBJ1-1
D gene: NA
clone size: NA
CDR3 DNA: TGTGCCAGCAGCAAAGGGATGCCGAAGGAAGCTTTCTTT
CDR3 protein: CASSKGMPKEAFF

V gene: TRBV6-6
J gene: TRBJ2-2
D gene: NA
clone size: NA
CDR3 DNA: TGTGCCAGCAGTACCCCAGGAAGCCTAAACACCGGGGAGCTGTTTTTT
CDR3 protein: CASSTPGSLNTGELFF

V gene: TRBV29-1
J gene: TRBJ1-1
D gene: TRBD1
clone size: NA
CDR3 DNA: TGCAGCGTGTCCCAGGGGGCTGTGGCCACTGAAGCTTTCTTT
CDR3 protein: CSVSQGAVATEAFF

V gene: TRBV12-5
J gene: TRBJ2-3
D gene: TRBD2
clone size: once
CDR3 DNA: TGTGCTAGTGGTCCAGGGACTAGAGGTGATACGCAGTATTTT
CDR3 protein: CASGPGTRGDTQYF

V gene: TRBV20-1
J gene: TRBJ1-2
D gene: NA
clone size: NA
CDR3 DNA: TGCAGCAAAAGGACCTCGGGGGAGAACTATGGCTACACCTTC
CDR3 protein: CSKRTSGENYGYTF

V gene: TRBV7-2
J gene: TRBJ2-2
D gene: NA
clone size: NA
CDR3 DNA: TGTGCCAGCAGCTTACTTAGTATACCGAACACCGGGGAGCTGTTTTTT
CDR3 protein: CASSLLSIPNTGELFF